The clone carrying this T cell receptor (beta chain) was seen a few times. Its antigen is still unknown. The sample originates from a study of immune evolution from preneoplasia to lung adenocarcinoma. Study conclusions and caveats: Normal lung had the highest top T cell clone frequencies.

The method was immunoSEQ multiplex PCR; TCRdb's version includes in-frame clones alone and lacks a portion of them. The sample has a few thousand clones, about 40% seen once. V dropped 4 bases and J dropped 0 bases, with 10 bases sitting between them. Germline loops: CDR1 LNHNV, CDR2 YYDKDF (reference sequence). The CDR3 spans 15 residues. This TCR was sampled from a person aged 60 to 85 with lung adenocarcinoma. The V call is TRBV15, the J call TRBJ1-3; weak D call: TRBD1 (5 bases). Sequenced: FFPE adjacent normal lung tissue. CDR3 in amino acids: CATSTGASSGNTIYF. The CDR3 DNA follows: TGTGCCACCAGCACTGGGGCGAGCTCTGGAAACACCATATATTTT. Together with reference TRBV15 and TRBJ1-3, the CDR3 gives the full variable domain: DAMVIQNPRYQVTQFGKPVTLSCSQTLNHNVMYWYQQKSSQAPKLLFHYYDKDFNNEADTPDNFQSRRPNTSFCFLDIRSPGLGDTAMYLCATSTGASSGNTIYFGEGSWLTVV.